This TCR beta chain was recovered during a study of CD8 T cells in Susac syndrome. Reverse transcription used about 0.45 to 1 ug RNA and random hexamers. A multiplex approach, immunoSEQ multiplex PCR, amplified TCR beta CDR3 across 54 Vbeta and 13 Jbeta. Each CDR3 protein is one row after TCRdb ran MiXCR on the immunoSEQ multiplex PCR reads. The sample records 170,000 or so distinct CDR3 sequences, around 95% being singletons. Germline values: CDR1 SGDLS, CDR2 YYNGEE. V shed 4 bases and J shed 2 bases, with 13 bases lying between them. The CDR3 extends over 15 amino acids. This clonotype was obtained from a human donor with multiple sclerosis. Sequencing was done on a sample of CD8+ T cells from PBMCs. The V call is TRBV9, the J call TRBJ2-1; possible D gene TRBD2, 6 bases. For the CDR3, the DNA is TGTGCCAGCAGCCTTAGCGGTACGACCTACAATGAGCAGTTCTTC. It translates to CASSLSGTTYNEQFF.